A selection of T cell receptor beta chains follows, all from one sample in a study of blood T cell repertoires in COVID-19. Clones were read by immunoSEQ multiplex PCR, and TCRdb kept only the in-frame ones, dropping some. The sample shows about 370,000 clones, more than 80% of them seen only once. The sample comprised peripheral blood. The receptors here all came from a woman in her 30s with COVID-19, enrolled during active disease. Each CDR3 is given with its conserved first and last residue.

J gene,V gene,CDR3 protein
TRBJ2-4,TRBV2,CASRQGIAKNIQYF
TRBJ1-5,TRBV19,CASSTRAGGYSNQPQHF
TRBJ2-3,TRBV20-1,CSASKQGADTQYF
TRBJ2-6,TRBV28,CASSLLSESGANVLTF
TRBJ2-7,TRBV10-3,CAITAGSYEQYF
TRBJ2-2,TRBV4-3,CASSQTQFTGELFF
TRBJ2-3,TRBV11-2,CASSLASLDTQYF
TRBJ1-3,TRBV4-1,CASSQPTGGTGNTIYF
TRBJ2-3,TRBV20-1,CSASPGGLAETDTQYF
TRBJ1-1,TRBV5-1,CASSLGGLGTEAFF
TRBJ2-1,TRBV11-2,CASSSRLAMNEQFF
TRBJ1-3,TRBV5-6,CASSFPLDGNTIYF
TRBJ2-1,TRBV27,CASSLSGQSSSYNEQFF
TRBJ2-3,TRBV5-1,CASSTGQSTDTQYF
TRBJ2-5,TRBV19,CASSIGGQGQETQYF
TRBJ1-6,TRBV2,CASSPRGGSYNSPLHF
TRBJ1-2,TRBV29-1,CSVPGAWGYTF
TRBJ1-1,TRBV27,CASSLRAQRGLNTEAFF
TRBJ2-1,TRBV5-1,CASSIAGGLHNEQFF
TRBJ2-3,TRBV4-1,CASSQTRGGTDTQYF
TRBJ1-5,TRBV6-6,CASSNRDLAAGQPQHF
TRBJ2-1,TRBV9,CASSVGQGAGEQFF
TRBJ2-3,TRBV7-2,CASSLVGRLAGARTDTQYF
TRBJ1-4,TRBV30,CAWRRTGNNEKLFF
TRBJ2-3,TRBV10-3,CAISGVAPTSGRGSTDTQYF
TRBJ1-6,TRBV30,CAWSQEGTGGSPLHF
TRBJ2-3,TRBV5-4,CASRAGTTDTQYF
TRBJ2-5,TRBV10-2,CASRAGQYQETQYF
TRBJ2-1,TRBV7-8,CASSLGGGVWGEQFF
TRBJ1-2,TRBV6-5,CASSRDREDYGYTF
TRBJ1-4,TRBV27,CASSPVRQGEKLFF
TRBJ2-2,TRBV5-1,CASSPTGSIISGELFF
TRBJ2-1,TRBV11-3,CASSSRIWGTNYNEQFF
TRBJ2-5,TRBV6-2/TRBV6-3,CASSLGRKETQYF
TRBJ1-1,TRBV11-2,CASSFGVVTEAFF
TRBJ1-4,TRBV5-6,CASSLLQGYEKLFF